This TCR beta chain was recovered during a study of cytotoxic CD8 clonotypes in ibrutinib-treated CLL. To note about this clone: Its specificity is not known.

The method was immunoSEQ multiplex PCR; TCRdb's version includes in-frame clones alone and lacks a portion of them. The table has fewer than 400,000 clones, about 61% seen once. The CDR3 is made up of 16 amino acids. CDR1 is LGHNA, CDR2 YNFKEQ, per germline. Losses at the gene ends were 0 bases for V and 6 bases for J; bases not matched to a gene: 6. Study-wide points: Public clonotypes proved infrequent, and on treatment they shrank or remained steady. Clonality was higher at ibrutinib response and returned toward baseline at progression.

About 1.9 micrograms of genomic DNA (from cryopreserved PBMCs) were used for TCR beta libraries. The rearrangement uses TRBV4-2 and TRBJ2-3; 10 positions match TRBD2. The sequences come from PBMCs, collected after 36 months of ibrutinib treatment. This TCR derives from a human donor with chronic lymphocytic leukemia. The CDR3 DNA reads as TGTGCCAGCAGCCAAGATCCAGCGGGGGGGCCTGATACGCAGTATTTT. Protein product: CASSQDPAGGPDTQYF.